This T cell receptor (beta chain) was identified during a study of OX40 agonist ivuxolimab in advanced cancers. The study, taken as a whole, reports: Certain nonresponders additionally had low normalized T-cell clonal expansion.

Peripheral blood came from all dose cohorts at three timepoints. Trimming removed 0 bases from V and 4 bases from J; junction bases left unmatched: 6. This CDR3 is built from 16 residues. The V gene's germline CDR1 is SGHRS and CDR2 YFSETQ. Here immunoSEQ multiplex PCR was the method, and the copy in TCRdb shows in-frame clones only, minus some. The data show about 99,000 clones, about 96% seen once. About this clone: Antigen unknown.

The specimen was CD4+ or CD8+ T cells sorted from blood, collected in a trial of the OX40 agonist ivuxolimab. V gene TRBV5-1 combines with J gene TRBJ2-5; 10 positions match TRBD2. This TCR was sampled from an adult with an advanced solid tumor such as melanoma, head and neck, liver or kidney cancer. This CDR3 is CASSLGSGGASETQYF. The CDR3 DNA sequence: TGCGCCAGCAGCTTGGGGAGCGGGGGGGCCTCAGAGACCCAGTACTTC.